The clone carrying this TCR beta chain was seen a handful of times. Its specificity is unknown. Molecular barcoding with unique molecular identifiers was used for the TCRbeta library. TCRdb re-called the PCR reads with MiXCR, one entry per CDR3 protein. The sample includes around 490,000 distinct CDR3 sequences, 11% of them seen just once. CDR1 is SGHTA, CDR2 FQGNSA, per germline. Trimming took 4 bases from V and 4 from J, leaving 16 bases between them. This CDR3 is built from 15 residues. These data originate in a study of T-cell reconstitution after alpha-beta-depleted transplantation in children. Study-level results: Surviving thymic progenitors and recipient T cells were the source of high TCRbeta diversity at day 60 in some patients. One year after transplant, T-cell counts and diversity came mostly from newly produced T cells. Reports say that about two months after transplant, the alpha-beta T cells came out of several hundred graft clones that had expanded.

The chain uses TRBV7-2 and TRBJ1-2, with D unclear. Specimen: PBMCs, mostly from graft donor cells, collected 180 days after TCRalphabeta/CD19-depleted stem cell transplant. This receptor was obtained from a female patient aged 2-10 years who had a stem cell transplant for aplastic anemia, so the T cells may come from the graft donor. In DNA, the CDR3 is TGTGCCAGCAGCTCGCCGGGTCAGCTAGTCTATGGCTACACCTTC. Translating gives CASSSPGQLVYGYTF.